This record looks at one T cell receptor (beta chain) sequence and its context. This clone was counted only a few times. This receptor's antigen is unknown. No much larger clone is present one base from it, and per-base qualities are unavailable. Spanning cysteine to phenylalanine, the CDR3 consists of 13 amino acids. Solely the CDR3 DNA is kept, with 39 bases framed from the first base. CDR1 and CDR2 are drawn from the germline V gene: LGHNT, FRNRAP. The germline ends are 10 bases apart after V is trimmed by 5 bases and J by 4 bases. The High Capacity cDNA Reverse Transcription Kit was used to reverse transcribe all of the isolated RNA, meaning that expressed TCRB transcripts were what got sequenced. Deep immunoSEQ sequencing was applied to naive, central memory and regulatory T cell samples, giving an average of about 3.4 million total reads per sample. Sorted cells were lysed in RLT buffer, and RNA was extracted using DNase-treated RNeasy Micro or Mini kits according to cell number. Each cell subset was processed separately to prevent cross-contamination, with patient and healthy donor samples processed together. TCRB sequences were amplified from cDNA with the immunoSEQ multiplex PCR, producing 87-bp fragments spanning the CDR3 region. Amplicons were sequenced on the Illumina HiSeq platform. The authors processed their data as follows. PCR bias was corrected computationally using synthetic template baselines, and reads within Hamming distance 2 were collapsed, with unmergeable singletons discarded. Reads were aligned against IMGT to assign V, D and J genes, CDR3 length and insertions or deletions at six rearrangement sites. Clonotype counts were normalized to sorted cell number within each subset before computing true diversity and Gini coefficients with the tcR R package. Repertoire sharing was quantified using the overlap coefficient calculated on TCRB nucleotide sequences. Out-of-frame TCRB sequences from naive cells were analyzed to stand in for the pre-selection repertoire. TCRdb obtained this table from immuneACCESS and retained in-frame rearrangements with V and J assigned. These tables miss some clones; where compared with another copy, unresolved V genes account for less than half of the shortfall, and the remainder is unexplained. Clonal size and the V and J genes are those of that table, whereas D and trimming came from the DNA. The sample table shows hundreds of thousands of clones, and 15% to 19% are seen once. Clones ranked in the top ten supply approximately 0.087% of the sample.

From each donor, a single peripheral blood sample of approximately 110 mL on average was drawn into heparinised tubes. Naive, central memory, regulatory and stem cell-like memory CD4+ T cells were sorted on a BD FACSAria II using a panel including CD45RO, CCR7, CD25, CD127, CD95 and CD27. Every sorted population had a purity above 95%. PBMCs were isolated right away by Lymphoprep density gradient centrifugation and were stained directly, without culture. Samples were stained and sorted in pairs, with one healthy donor and one patient per experiment, so that batch effects were minimized. This sample stems from a study of beta chain features in type 1 diabetes (dated by TCRdb to about 2018). Some background on the complete study: Patients and healthy donors did not differ in mean age, gender distribution, total cell number or subset yield. The study compared the TCRB repertoires of sorted circulating CD4+ T cell subsets in recently diagnosed type 1 diabetes patients with those in matched healthy donors. A total of around 110,000,000 sorted cells were examined across all samples, and RNA yield correlated strongly with the number of cells per subset. Whereas all 30 or so donors provided naive and central memory subsets, regulatory and stem cell-like memory subsets were isolated from just 8 patients and about eight healthy donors. The research as a whole found: In all four CD4+ subsets, TCRB CDR3 length was moderately but significantly shorter in type 1 diabetes patients. Only small numbers of individuals were included in the HLA sub-analyses, which left unresolved whether HLA type had any influence on TCRB rearrangement. Shorter templates might have been favored by PCR, but patient and control samples were amplified and corrected together, so both groups would have been affected equally by any skew. Fewer insertions and more nucleotide deletions at VDJ recombination sites were observed in patients with type 1 diabetes, implying thymic rearrangement abnormalities. Because cDNA was sequenced instead of genomic DNA, activated cells with high expression could be over-represented, although the groups did not differ in activation or CD3 levels. Naive, central memory and regulatory TCRB repertoires appeared to be more alike among patients than among healthy donors.

The sequence joins TRBV12-5 to TRBJ2-3; the D gene cannot be resolved reliably. The sequence came from a man between 18 and 35 years old in good health. The sequenced material came from naive CD4+ T cells from blood. The label giving this sample's cell subset or site can be read as: true naive CD4+ T cells. Read as DNA, the sequence is TGTGCTAGTGGTACAGACTCTGCAGATACGCAGTATTTT. Its protein product is CASGTDSADTQYF.